These 30 T cell receptor beta chains were all obtained from the same sample, sequenced in a study of identical twins. One entry per CDR3 protein, called by TCRdb with MiXCR from the 5' RACE reads. The repertoire holds nearly 900,000 distinct CDR3 sequences, with 9% to 15% as singletons. This same sample was also taken into another study, of yellow fever vaccine responses in identical twins.

Material for sequencing was PBMCs. The receptors derive from a woman aged 18-30 years in good health.

This clonotype was seen many times. The chain links TRBV10-2 to TRBJ2-7; 11 nucleotides agree with TRBD2. CDR1 WSHSY and CDR2 SAAADI come from the germline V gene. The J segment lost 5 bases and the V segment lost 6 bases, leaving 9 bases of the junction unmatched. The CDR3 is 15 amino acids. The CDR3 reads CASSPGLAGGDEQYF. CDR3 DNA: TGCGCCAGCAGCCCGGGGCTAGCGGGAGGAGACGAGCAGTACTTC.

This clonotype showed up just a few times. The V call is TRBV4-1, the J call TRBJ2-7; TRBD2 matches at 9 bases. Germline V gene sequence: CDR1 MGHRA, CDR2 YSYEKL. This CDR3 region has 17 residues. With V trimmed by 4 bases and J by 6 bases, 16 bases remained unmatched. The DNA of the CDR3 is TGCGCCAGCAGCCCCTCAAAACCGACTAGCGGCCCCCTCGAGCAGTACTTC. Translating gives CASSPSKPTSGPLEQYF.

The genes are TRBV4-1 and TRBJ2-5; either TRBD1 or TRBD2 may supply D (5 bases each). The germline V gene has CDR1 MGHRA and CDR2 YSYEKL. This CDR3 is built from 13 residues. V was trimmed by 6 bases and J by 2 bases, leaving 10 bases between them. The CDR3 protein is CASRQVAQETQYF. The CDR3 DNA reads TGCGCCAGCAGACAGGTAGCGCAAGAGACCCAGTACTTC.

V and J are TRBV7-9 and TRBJ1-1; D not certain. V was pared by 7 bases and J by 6 bases, with 18 bases between. The CDR3 length is 14 residues. Germline CDR1 SEHNR, CDR2 FQNEAQ (reference sequence). The CDR3 DNA is TGTGCCAGCAACATTATTAGCGGGCCCTCTGAAGCTTTCTTT. Translated: CASNIISGPSEAFF.

The V and J genes are TRBV5-1 and TRBJ2-3, with 8 bases matching TRBD2. Germline V gene data show CDR1 as SGHRS and CDR2 as YFSETQ. V lost 3 bases and J lost 9; bases outside the gene matches: 9. The CDR3 length is 14 residues. The CDR3 protein is CASSWNGLANTQYF. The CDR3 DNA reads TGCGCCAGCAGCTGGAACGGACTAGCCAACACGCAGTATTTT.

A few counts support this clonotype. One end of the junction fails to match germline, which may point to a read error. The CDR3 protein is CASSTGTERGEQYF. The CDR3 region has the DNA TGTGCCAGCAGCACCGGGACGGAAAGAGGCGAGCAGTACTTT. The rearrangement joins TRBV7-6 to TRBJ2-7; D assignment may be TRBD1 or TRBD2 (5 bases each). Germline lookup yields CDR1 SGHVS and CDR2 FNYEAQ. The CDR3 runs 14 residues.

This chain connects TRBV19 to TRBJ2-7, with TRBD2 matching over 7 bases. Per the germline V gene, CDR1 is LNHDA and CDR2 is SQIVND (reference sequence). With V trimmed by 6 bases and J by 2 bases, 4 bases remained unmatched. The CDR3 totals 13 residues. The CDR3 nucleotides are TGTGCCAGTAGAGGGAGGGTTCCCTACGAGCAGTACTTC. As protein: CASRGRVPYEQYF.

This clonotype was seen only a few times. The chain combines TRBV20-1 with TRBJ2-7; 14 bases fit TRBD2. CDR1 is DFQATT and CDR2 is SNEGSKA in the germline V gene (reference sequence). Germline trimming cut 0 bases from V and 6 bases from J; bases unmatched to any gene: 7. The CDR3 contains 16 residues. The CDR3 DNA is TGCAGTGCTAGAGAGCAACCGGGACTAGCGGGGGTCGAGCAGTACGTC. Translated, it gives CSAREQPGLAGVEQYV.

This rearrangement joins TRBV28 to TRBJ2-1; D could derive from TRBD1 or TRBD2 (5 bases each). The germline V gene has CDR1 MDHEN and CDR2 SYDVKM. V gave up 5 bases and J gave up 0 bases, with 26 bases separating them. CDR3 length: 20 residues. This CDR3 reads CASSPIWGPGDGTSYNEQFF. The CDR3 DNA sequence: TGTGCCAGCAGTCCAATATGGGGACCAGGAGACGGGACCTCCTACAATGAGCAGTTCTTC.

The chain joins TRBV18 to TRBJ1-3; D is unresolved. The CDR3 spans 16 residues. Per the germline V gene, CDR1 is KGHSH and CDR2 is LQKENI. Trimming cost V 6 bases and J 0 bases, with 15 bases left between them. This CDR3 reads CASSTTGTDSGNTIYF. In DNA, the CDR3 is TGTGCCAGCTCCACCACGGGCACTGACTCTGGAAACACCATATATTTT.

The chain is built from TRBV6-2 or TRBV6-3 and TRBJ2-5, with a tentative D call TRBD2 (6 bases). This CDR3 has 16 amino acids. Per germline, CDR1 MNHEY and CDR2 SVGEGT. The V end was cut by 2 bases, the J end by 5 bases, with 18 bases between. The CDR3 region is CASSYDRKGGGETQYF. CDR3 bases: TGTGCCAGCAGTTACGACAGAAAGGGAGGTGGTGAGACCCAGTACTTC.

This clonotype showed up just a few times. The V gene is TRBV20-1, the J gene TRBJ2-5, with TRBD1 matching over 7 bases. V gave up 0 bases and J gave up 5 bases; unmatched junction bases: 12. The V gene's germline CDR1 is DFQATT and CDR2 SNEGSKA (reference sequence). The CDR3 runs 16 residues. For the CDR3, the DNA is TGCAGTGCTAGAGACCCGGGCGACAGGGTCGTCGAGACCCAGTACTTC. Residues: CSARDPGDRVVETQYF.

With regard to this clonotype: A read error is likely, as this CDR3 ends without the conserved phenylalanine or tryptophan. The gene calls are TRBV5-6 and TRBJ2-7; the D gene is possibly TRBD2 (5 bases). The CDR3 is 13 residues long. The V end was cut by 0 bases, the J end by 6 bases, with 10 bases between. The germline gives CDR1 SGHDT, CDR2 YYEEEE. The CDR3 loop is CASSLVSSPEQYL. As DNA, the CDR3 is TGTGCCAGCAGCTTGGTGTCTAGCCCCGAGCAGTACCTC.

On this clonotype: An end of the junction does not agree with germline; a read error may underlie this. V gene TRBV12-3 or TRBV12-4 combines with J gene TRBJ2-1, with D tentatively TRBD2 (6 bases). The CDR3 has 19 amino acids. Here the CDR3 DNA reads TGTGCCAGCTGTTTGGACCTCTTGGGGGGTCTGAGCTCCTACAATGAGCAGTTCTTC. It yields the protein CASCLDLLGGLSSYNEQFF.

This clonotype showed up just a few times. CDR3 bases: TGTGCCAGCAGCAAGGACAGGGTGCAATCTGGAAACACCATATATTTT. Encoded protein: CASSKDRVQSGNTIYF. The chain has TRBV11-2 and TRBJ1-3, with 8 nucleotides matching TRBD1. Germline loops: CDR1 SGHAT, CDR2 FQNNGV. The V segment lost 5 bases and the J segment 1 base; nucleotides outside the gene matches: 7. The CDR3 is 16 amino acids. Together with reference TRBV11-2 and TRBJ1-3, the CDR3 gives the full variable domain: EAGVAQSPRYKIIEKRQSVAFWCNPISGHATLYWYQQILGQGPKLLIQFQNNGVVDDSQLPKDRFSAERLKGVDSTLKIQPAKLEDSAVYLCASSKDRVQSGNTIYFGEGSWLTVV.

This clonotype was counted only a few times. The chain employs TRBV11-2 and TRBJ1-2; a possible D gene is TRBD1 (5 bases). The CDR3 is 14 amino acids. V lost 3 bases and J 8 bases, leaving 16 bases between the germline ends. The germline V gene encodes CDR1 SGHAT and CDR2 FQNNGV. The CDR3 loop is CASSFGQGGLGYTF. In DNA, the CDR3 is TGTGCCAGCAGCTTCGGACAAGGTGGTTTAGGCTACACCTTC.

This chain connects TRBV15 to TRBJ2-1, with TRBD1 matching over 10 bases. The CDR3 runs to 15 residues. Per the germline V gene, CDR1 is LNHNV and CDR2 is YYDKDF (reference sequence). The trim removed 2 bases at V and 10 bases at J, leaving 8 bases unmatched. CDR3 sequence (DNA): TGTGCCACCAGCAGATCCGAGACAGGGGGCAGGGAGCAGTTCTTC. This encodes CATSRSETGGREQFF.

This clonotype was counted many times. V is TRBV29-1 and J is TRBJ1-1; no definite D call. The CDR3 loop spans 12 amino acids. Trimming took 2 bases from V and 1 from J, leaving 5 bases between them. Looked up from germline, CDR1 is SQVTM and CDR2 is ANQGSEA. CDR3 sequence (DNA): TGCAGCGTTGAACAGACGAACACTGAAGCTTTCTTT. It encodes CSVEQTNTEAFF.

This clonotype was counted ten times or more. The chain combines TRBV24-1 with TRBJ1-5; 10 positions match TRBD1. The CDR3 has 16 residues. Per germline, CDR1 KGHDR and CDR2 SFDVKD. The trim removed 4 bases at V and 2 bases at J, leaving 4 bases unmatched. This CDR3 is CATSDTGTGGNQPQHF. As DNA, the CDR3 is TGTGCCACCAGTGACACCGGGACAGGGGGCAATCAGCCCCAGCATTTT.

This clonotype was found a few times. The chain joins TRBV7-9 to TRBJ2-1, with D possibly matching TRBD2 (6 bases). Germline V gives CDR1 SEHNR, CDR2 FQNEAQ (reference sequence). The V and J ends lost 1 base and 4 bases respectively, with 14 bases between them. The CDR3 runs 16 residues. CDR3 residues: CASSLVAGRSYNEQFF. The CDR3 bases are TGTGCCAGCAGCTTAGTTGCGGGGCGTTCGTACAATGAGCAGTTCTTC.

This clonotype was observed many times. The CDR3 DNA reads as TGTGCCAGCAGTTTAGAGGGCAGAAGGGACTATGGCTACACCTTC. Protein product: CASSLEGRRDYGYTF. The chain couples TRBV27 to TRBJ1-2; D is uncertain. V gave up 2 bases and J gave up 3 bases, with 13 bases separating them. CDR1 is MNHEY and CDR2 is SMNVEV in the germline V gene (reference sequence). The CDR3 sequence is 15 residues long.

Only one count was recorded for this clonotype. This may arise from a read error, as a much more abundant clone is one base away. The chain carries TRBV12-3 or TRBV12-4 and TRBJ2-7; TRBD2 might be the D (5 bases). The length of the CDR3 is 15 residues. Trimming left V 3 bases short and J 2 bases short, with 14 bases between. The CDR3 nucleotides are TGTGCCAGCAGTTTTCGAGGGAGAATAACCTACGAGCAGTACTTC. Protein product: CASSFRGRITYEQYF.

The sample holds a few counts of this clonotype. The V call is TRBV2, the J call TRBJ2-2; tentatively, D is TRBD1 or TRBD2 (6 bases each). V dropped 0 bases and J dropped 0 bases, with 14 bases sitting between them. This CDR3 contains 18 residues. Per germline, CDR1 SNHLY and CDR2 FYNNEI. CDR3 protein: CASSEAVSGAANTGELFF. CDR3 bases: TGTGCCAGCAGTGAAGCGGTTTCGGGGGCGGCGAACACCGGGGAGCTGTTTTTT.

The chain recombines TRBV6-1 with TRBJ2-6; 9 bases fit TRBD1. The germline V gene has CDR1 MNHNS and CDR2 SASEGT. CDR3 length: 18 residues. With 4 bases clipped from V and 0 bases from J, the junction kept 7 bases outside the gene matches. In DNA form, the CDR3 reads TGTGCCAGCAGTGTTGCGGGACAGGGAGTCTCTGGGGCCAACGTCCTGACTTTC. Protein sequence: CASSVAGQGVSGANVLTF.

The V and J genes are TRBV20-1 and TRBJ2-7; TRBD1 aligns across 10 bases. CDR3 length: 13 amino acids. V gave up 3 bases and J gave up 7 bases; unmatched junction bases: 6. The germline V gene has CDR1 DFQATT and CDR2 SNEGSKA (reference sequence). CDR3 residues: CSARTGQGLEQYV. In DNA, the CDR3 is TGCAGTGCTAGGACGGGACAGGGGCTTGAGCAGTACGTC.

The chain employs TRBV29-1 and TRBJ2-1; possible D gene TRBD2, 6 bases. CDR3 length: 14 residues. CDR1 SQVTM and CDR2 ANQGSEA come from the germline V gene. V lost 5 bases to trimming and J lost 1 base, with 12 bases between them. The CDR3 sequence is CSVFGTLSYNEQFF. As DNA, the CDR3 is TGCAGCGTTTTTGGGACTCTGTCCTACAATGAGCAGTTCTTC.

The rearrangement uses TRBV11-2 and TRBJ2-7; D assignment may be TRBD1 or TRBD2 (5 bases each). This CDR3 is built from 13 residues. In germline, CDR1 is SGHAT, CDR2 FQNNGV. The V gene lost 5 bases and the J gene lost 2 bases, with 10 bases spanning the gap. The CDR3 region has the DNA TGTGCCAGCAGCAACCCGGGGCCCTACGAGCAGTACTTC. Translated, it gives CASSNPGPYEQYF.

J is TRBJ2-1 and V is TRBV12-3 or TRBV12-4, with 10 bases fitting TRBD2. V lost 3 bases and J lost 5; bases outside the gene matches: 10. The CDR3 runs to 17 residues. The CDR3: CASSFPENLAGDNEQFF. In nucleotides, the CDR3 is TGTGCCAGCAGTTTCCCCGAGAATCTAGCGGGGGACAATGAGCAGTTCTTC.

The CDR3 reads CASSQDRGNRAYEQYF. CDR3 sequence (DNA): TGTGCCAGCAGCCAAGATCGAGGAAACAGGGCATACGAGCAGTACTTC. This chain links TRBV3-1 with TRBJ2-7, with D maybe TRBD1 (6 bases). The CDR3 extends over 16 amino acids. Per germline, CDR1 LGHDT and CDR2 YNNKEL (reference sequence). Trimming took off 0 bases at V and 4 bases at J, with 16 bases between the two ends.

The rearrangement links TRBV25-1 to TRBJ2-5; D is tentatively TRBD1 or TRBD2 (6 bases each). This CDR3 region has 12 residues. V gave up 6 bases and J gave up 6 bases, with 11 bases separating them. Germline V gene data show CDR1 as MGHDK and CDR2 as SYGVNS. The CDR3 sequence is CASSPGAQTQYF. CDR3 sequence (DNA): TGTGCCAGCAGCCCGGGGGCGCAGACCCAGTACTTC.